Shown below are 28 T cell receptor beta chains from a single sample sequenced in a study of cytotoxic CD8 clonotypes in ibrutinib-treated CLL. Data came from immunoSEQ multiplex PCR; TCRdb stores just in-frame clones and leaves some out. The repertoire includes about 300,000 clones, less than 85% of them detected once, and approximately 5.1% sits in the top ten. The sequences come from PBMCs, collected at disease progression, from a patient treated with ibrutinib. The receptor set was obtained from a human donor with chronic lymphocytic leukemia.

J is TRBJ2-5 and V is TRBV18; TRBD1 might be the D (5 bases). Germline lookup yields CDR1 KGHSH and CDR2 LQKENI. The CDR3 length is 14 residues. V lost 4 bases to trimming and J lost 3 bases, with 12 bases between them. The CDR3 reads CASSRSRAEETQYF. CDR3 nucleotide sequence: TGTGCCAGCTCACGCAGCAGGGCTGAAGAGACCCAGTACTTC. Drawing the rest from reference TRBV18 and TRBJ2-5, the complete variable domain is NAGVMQNPRHLVRRRGQEARLRCSPMKGHSHVYWYRQLPEEGLKFMVYLQKENIIDESGMPKERFSAEFPKEGPSILRIQQVVRGDSAAYFCASSRSRAEETQYFGPGTRLLVL.

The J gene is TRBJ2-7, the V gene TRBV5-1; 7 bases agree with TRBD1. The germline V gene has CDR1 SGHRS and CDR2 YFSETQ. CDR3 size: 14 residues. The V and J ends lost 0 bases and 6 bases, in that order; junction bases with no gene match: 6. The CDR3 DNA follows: TGCGCCAGCAGCTTGGATGGACAGGCTCTCGAGCAGTACTTC. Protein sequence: CASSLDGQALEQYF.

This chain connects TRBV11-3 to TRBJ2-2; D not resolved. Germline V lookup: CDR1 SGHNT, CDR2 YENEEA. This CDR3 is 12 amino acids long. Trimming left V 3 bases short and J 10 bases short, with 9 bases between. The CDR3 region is CASSLHSEELFF. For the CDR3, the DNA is TGTGCCAGCAGCTTGCACTCGGAGGAGCTGTTTTTT. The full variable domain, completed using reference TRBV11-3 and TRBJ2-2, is EAGVVQSPRYKIIEKKQPVAFWCNPISGHNTLYWYLQNLGQGPELLIRYENEEAVDDSQLPKDRFSAERLKGVDSTLKIQPAELGDSAVYLCASSLHSEELFFGEGSRLTVL.

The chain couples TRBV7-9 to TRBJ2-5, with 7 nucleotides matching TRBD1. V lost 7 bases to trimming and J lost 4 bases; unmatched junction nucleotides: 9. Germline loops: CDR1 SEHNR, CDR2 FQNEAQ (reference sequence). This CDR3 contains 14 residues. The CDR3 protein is CASNRQGLGETQYF. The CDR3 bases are TGTGCCAGCAACCGACAGGGTTTGGGAGAGACCCAGTACTTC.

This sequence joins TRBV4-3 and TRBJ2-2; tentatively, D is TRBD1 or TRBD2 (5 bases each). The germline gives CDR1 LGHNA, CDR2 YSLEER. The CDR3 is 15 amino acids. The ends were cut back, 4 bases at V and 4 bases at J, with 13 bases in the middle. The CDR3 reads CASSLMGVGTGELFF. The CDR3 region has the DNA TGCGCCAGCAGCCTCATGGGGGTGGGCACCGGGGAGCTGTTTTTT.

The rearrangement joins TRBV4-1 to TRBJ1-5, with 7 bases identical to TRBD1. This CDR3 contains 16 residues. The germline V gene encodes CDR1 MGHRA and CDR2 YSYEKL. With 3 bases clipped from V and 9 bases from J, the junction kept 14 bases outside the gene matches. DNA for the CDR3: TGCGCCAGCAGCCAGAGACAGGGATTGGGGGGATGGCCCCAGCATTTT. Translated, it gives CASSQRQGLGGWPQHF.

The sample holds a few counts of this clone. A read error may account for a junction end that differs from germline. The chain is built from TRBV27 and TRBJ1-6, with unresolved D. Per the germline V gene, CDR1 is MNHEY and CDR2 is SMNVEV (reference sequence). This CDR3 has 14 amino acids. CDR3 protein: CASGDGPTGSPLQF. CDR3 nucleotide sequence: TGTGCCAGTGGGGATGGCCCCACGGGGTCACCCCTCCAATTT.

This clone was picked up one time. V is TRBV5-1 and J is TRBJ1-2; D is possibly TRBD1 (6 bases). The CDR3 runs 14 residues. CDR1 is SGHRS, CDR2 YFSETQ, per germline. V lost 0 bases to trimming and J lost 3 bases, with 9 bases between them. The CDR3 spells CASSLGDNYYGYTF. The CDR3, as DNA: TGCGCCAGCAGCTTGGGGGACAACTACTATGGCTACACCTTC.

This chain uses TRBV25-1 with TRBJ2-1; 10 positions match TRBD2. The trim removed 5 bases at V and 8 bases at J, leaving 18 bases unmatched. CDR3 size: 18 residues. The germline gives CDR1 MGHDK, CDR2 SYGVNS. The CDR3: CASSSLLAGVLGWDEQFF. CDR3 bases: TGTGCCAGCAGTAGCTTGCTAGCGGGAGTCCTCGGTTGGGATGAGCAGTTCTTC. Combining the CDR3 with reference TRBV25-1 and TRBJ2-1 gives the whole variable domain EADIYQTPRYLVIGTGKKITLECSQTMGHDKMYWYQQDPGMELHLIHYSYGVNSTEKGDLSSESTVSRIRTEHFPLTLESARPSHTSQYLCASSSLLAGVLGWDEQFFGPGTRLTVL.

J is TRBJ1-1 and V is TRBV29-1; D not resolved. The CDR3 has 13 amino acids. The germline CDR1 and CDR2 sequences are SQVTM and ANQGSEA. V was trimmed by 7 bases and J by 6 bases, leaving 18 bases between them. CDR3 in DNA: TGCAGCGAGACTACGTTTGGAAGGGCTGAAGCTTTCTTT. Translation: CSETTFGRAEAFF.

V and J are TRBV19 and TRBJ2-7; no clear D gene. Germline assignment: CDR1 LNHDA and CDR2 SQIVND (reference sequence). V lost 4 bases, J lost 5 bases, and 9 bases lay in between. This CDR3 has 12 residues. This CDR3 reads CASSNPPNEQYF. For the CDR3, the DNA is TGTGCCAGTAGTAACCCCCCCAACGAGCAGTACTTC.

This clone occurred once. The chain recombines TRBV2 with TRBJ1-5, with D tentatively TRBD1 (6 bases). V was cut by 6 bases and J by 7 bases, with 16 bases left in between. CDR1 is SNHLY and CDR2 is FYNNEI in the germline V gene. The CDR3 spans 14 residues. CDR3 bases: TGTGCCAGCAGAGCGACAGGTTCGGGGCAGCCCCAGCATTTT. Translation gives CASRATGSGQPQHF. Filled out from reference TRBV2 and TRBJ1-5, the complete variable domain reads EPEVTQTPSHQVTQMGQEVILRCVPISNHLYFYWYRQILGQKVEFLVSFYNNEISEKSEIFDDQFSVERPDGSNFTLKIRSTKLEDSAMYFCASRATGSGQPQHFGDGTRLSIL.

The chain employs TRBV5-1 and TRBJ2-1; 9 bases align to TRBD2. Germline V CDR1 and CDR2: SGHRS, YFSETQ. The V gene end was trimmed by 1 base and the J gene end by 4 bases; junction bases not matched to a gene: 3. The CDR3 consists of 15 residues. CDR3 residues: CASSLKTSGYNEQFF. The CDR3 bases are TGCGCCAGCAGCTTGAAGACTAGCGGATACAATGAGCAGTTCTTC.

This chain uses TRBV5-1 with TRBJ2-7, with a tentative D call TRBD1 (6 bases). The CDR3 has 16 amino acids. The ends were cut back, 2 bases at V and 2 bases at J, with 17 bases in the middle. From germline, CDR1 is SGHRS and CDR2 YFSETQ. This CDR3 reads CASSFLEGDLPYEQYF. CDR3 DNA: TGCGCCAGCAGCTTCCTTGAGGGGGACCTTCCCTACGAGCAGTACTTC.

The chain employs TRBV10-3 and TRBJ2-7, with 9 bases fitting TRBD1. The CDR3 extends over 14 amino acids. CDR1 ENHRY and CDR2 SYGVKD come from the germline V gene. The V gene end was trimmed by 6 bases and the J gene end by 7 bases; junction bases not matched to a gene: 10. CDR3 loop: CAISPTGQGWEQYF. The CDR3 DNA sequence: TGTGCCATCAGCCCGACGGGACAGGGTTGGGAGCAGTACTTC.

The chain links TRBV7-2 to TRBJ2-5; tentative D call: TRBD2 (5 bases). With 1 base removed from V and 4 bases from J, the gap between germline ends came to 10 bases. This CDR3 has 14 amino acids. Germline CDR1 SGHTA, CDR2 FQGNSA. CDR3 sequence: CASSLVSSPETQYF. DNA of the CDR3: TGTGCCAGCAGCTTAGTATCTAGCCCAGAGACCCAGTACTTC.

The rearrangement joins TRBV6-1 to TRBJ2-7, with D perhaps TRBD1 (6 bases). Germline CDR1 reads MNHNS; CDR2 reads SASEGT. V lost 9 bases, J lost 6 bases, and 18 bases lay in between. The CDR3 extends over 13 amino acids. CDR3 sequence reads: CASGTNAIPEQYF. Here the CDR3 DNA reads TGTGCCAGTGGGACAAACGCCATCCCCGAGCAGTACTTC.

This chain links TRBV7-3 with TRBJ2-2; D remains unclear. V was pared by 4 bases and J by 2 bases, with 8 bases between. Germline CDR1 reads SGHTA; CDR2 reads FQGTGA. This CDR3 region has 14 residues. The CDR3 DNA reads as TGTGCCAGCAGCTCTCAGCCAAACACCGGGGAGCTGTTTTTT. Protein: CASSSQPNTGELFF.

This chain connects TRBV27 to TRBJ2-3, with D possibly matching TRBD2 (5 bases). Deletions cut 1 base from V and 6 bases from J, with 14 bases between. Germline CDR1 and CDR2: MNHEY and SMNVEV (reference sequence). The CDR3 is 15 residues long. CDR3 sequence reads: CASSLLGGRVDTQYF. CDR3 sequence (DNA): TGTGCCAGCAGTTTATTGGGTGGGAGAGTGGATACGCAGTATTTT.

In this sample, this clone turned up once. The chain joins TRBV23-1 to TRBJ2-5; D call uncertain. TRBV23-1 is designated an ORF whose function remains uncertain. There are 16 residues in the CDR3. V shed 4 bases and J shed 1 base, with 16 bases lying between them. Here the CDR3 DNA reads TGCGCCAGCAGTCGTAACCGGGCGAAATTCCAAGAGACCCAGTACTTC. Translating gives CASSRNRAKFQETQYF.

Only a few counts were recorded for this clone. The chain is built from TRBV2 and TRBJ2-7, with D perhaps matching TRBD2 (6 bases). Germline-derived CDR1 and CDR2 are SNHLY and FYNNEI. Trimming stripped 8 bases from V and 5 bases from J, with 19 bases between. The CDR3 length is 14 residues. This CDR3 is CASRGTGSWDEQYF. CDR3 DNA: TGTGCCAGCCGAGGGACCGGGAGCTGGGACGAGCAGTACTTC. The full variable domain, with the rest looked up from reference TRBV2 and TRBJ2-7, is EPEVTQTPSHQVTQMGQEVILRCVPISNHLYFYWYRQILGQKVEFLVSFYNNEISEKSEIFDDQFSVERPDGSNFTLKIRSTKLEDSAMYFCASRGTGSWDEQYFGPGTRLTVT.

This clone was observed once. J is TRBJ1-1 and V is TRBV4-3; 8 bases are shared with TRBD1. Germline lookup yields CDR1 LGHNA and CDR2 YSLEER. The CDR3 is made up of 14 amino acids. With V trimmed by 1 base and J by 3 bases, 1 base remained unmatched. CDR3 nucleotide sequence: TGCGCCAGCAGCCAAGTACAGGGGGACACTGAAGCTTTCTTT. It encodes CASSQVQGDTEAFF.

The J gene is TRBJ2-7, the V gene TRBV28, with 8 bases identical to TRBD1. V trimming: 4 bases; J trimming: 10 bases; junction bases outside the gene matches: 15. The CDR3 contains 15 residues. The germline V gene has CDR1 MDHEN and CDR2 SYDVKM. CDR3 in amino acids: CASSSPGTGVPGQYF. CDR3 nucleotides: TGTGCCAGCAGTTCCCCCGGGACAGGCGTCCCCGGACAGTACTTC. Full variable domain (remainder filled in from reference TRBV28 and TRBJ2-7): DVKVTQSSRYLVKRTGEKVFLECVQDMDHENMFWYRQDPGLGLRLIYFSYDVKMKEKGDIPEGYSVSREKKERFSLILESASTNQTSMYLCASSSPGTGVPGQYFGPGTRLTVT.

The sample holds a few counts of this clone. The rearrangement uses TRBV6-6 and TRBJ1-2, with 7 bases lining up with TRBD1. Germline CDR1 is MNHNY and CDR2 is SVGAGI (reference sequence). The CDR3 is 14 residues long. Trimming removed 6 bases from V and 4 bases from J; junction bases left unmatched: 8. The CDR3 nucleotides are TGTGCCAGCAGCCCGACAGACAGGGCCTATGGCTACACCTTC. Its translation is CASSPTDRAYGYTF.

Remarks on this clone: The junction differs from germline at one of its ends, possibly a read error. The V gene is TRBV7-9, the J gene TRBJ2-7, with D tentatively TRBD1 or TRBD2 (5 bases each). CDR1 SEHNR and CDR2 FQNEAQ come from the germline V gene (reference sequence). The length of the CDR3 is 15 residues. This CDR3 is CASSQVGTPRHEQYF. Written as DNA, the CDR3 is TGCGCCAGCAGCCAAGTGGGGACCCCCCGACACGAGCAGTACTTC.

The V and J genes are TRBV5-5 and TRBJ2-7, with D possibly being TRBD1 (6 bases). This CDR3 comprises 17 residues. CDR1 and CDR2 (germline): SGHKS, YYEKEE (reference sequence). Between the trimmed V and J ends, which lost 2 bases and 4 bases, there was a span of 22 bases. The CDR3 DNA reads TGTGCCAGCAGCTTTCCCATCGACAGGCCCTTTGAGTACGAGCAGTACTTC. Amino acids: CASSFPIDRPFEYEQYF.

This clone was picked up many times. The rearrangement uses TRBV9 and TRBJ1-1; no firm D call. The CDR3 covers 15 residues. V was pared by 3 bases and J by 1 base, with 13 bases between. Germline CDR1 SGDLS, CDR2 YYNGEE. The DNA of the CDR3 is TGTGCCAGCAGCGACCTGACTAGCCCGAACACTGAAGCTTTCTTT. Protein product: CASSDLTSPNTEAFF.

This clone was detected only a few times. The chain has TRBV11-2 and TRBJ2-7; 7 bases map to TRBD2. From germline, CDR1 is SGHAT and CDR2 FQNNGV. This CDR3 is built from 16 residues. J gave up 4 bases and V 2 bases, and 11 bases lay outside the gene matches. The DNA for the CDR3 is TGTGCCAGCAGCTTAATAGGGCTAGCGGAGTTATACGAGCAGTACTTC. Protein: CASSLIGLAELYEQYF. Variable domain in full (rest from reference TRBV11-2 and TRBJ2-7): EAGVAQSPRYKIIEKRQSVAFWCNPISGHATLYWYQQILGQGPKLLIQFQNNGVVDDSQLPKDRFSAERLKGVDSTLKIQPAKLEDSAVYLCASSLIGLAELYEQYFGPGTRLTVT.